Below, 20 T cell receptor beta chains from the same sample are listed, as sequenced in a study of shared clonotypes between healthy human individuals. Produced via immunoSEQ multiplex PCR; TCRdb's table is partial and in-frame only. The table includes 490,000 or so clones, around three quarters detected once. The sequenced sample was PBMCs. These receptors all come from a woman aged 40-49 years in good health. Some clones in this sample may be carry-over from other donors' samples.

The CDR3 reads CASSPRTGGVGYGYTF. The CDR3, as DNA: TGTGCCAGCAGCCCGCGGACAGGGGGAGTGGGCTATGGCTACACCTTC. The V and J genes are TRBV7-2 and TRBJ1-2, with TRBD1 identical over 10 bases. Germline CDR1 and CDR2: SGHTA and FQGNSA. Trimming removed 5 bases from V and 4 bases from J; junction bases left unmatched: 10. This CDR3 has 16 residues. Looking up the rest from reference TRBV7-2 and TRBJ1-2 gives the full variable domain: GAGVSQSPSNKVTEKGKDVELRCDPISGHTALYWYRQSLGQGLEFLIYFQGNSAPDKSGLPSDRFSAERTGGSVSTLTIQRTQQEDSAVYLCASSPRTGGVGYGYTFGSGTRLTVV.

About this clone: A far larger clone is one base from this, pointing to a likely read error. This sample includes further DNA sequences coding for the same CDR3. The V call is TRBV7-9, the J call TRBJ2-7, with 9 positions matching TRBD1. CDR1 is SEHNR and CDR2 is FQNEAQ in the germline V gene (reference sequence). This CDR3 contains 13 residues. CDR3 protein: CASSRRQGGEQYF. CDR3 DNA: TGCGCCAGCAGCAGGAGACAGGGGGGCGAGCAGTACTTC.

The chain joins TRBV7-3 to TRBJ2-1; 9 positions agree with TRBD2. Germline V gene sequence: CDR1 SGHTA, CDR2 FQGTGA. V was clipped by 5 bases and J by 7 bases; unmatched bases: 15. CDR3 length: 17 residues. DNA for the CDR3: TGTGCCAGCAGCCAGGCTGGGGTAGCGGGAGTTTCAAATGAGCAGTTCTTC. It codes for CASSQAGVAGVSNEQFF.

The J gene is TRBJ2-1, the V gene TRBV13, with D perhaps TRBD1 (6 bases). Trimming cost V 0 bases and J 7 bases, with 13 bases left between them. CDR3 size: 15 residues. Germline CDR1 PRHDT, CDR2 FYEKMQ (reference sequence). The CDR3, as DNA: TGTGCCAGCAGCTTAGGCACAGGGCGGAGGAATGAGCAGTTCTTC. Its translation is CASSLGTGRRNEQFF.

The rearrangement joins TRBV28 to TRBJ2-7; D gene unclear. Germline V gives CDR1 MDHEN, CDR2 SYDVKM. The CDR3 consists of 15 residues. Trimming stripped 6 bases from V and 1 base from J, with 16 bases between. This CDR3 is CASSPPRRTSYEQYF. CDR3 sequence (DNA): TGTGCCAGCAGCCCCCCCCGAAGAACGTCCTACGAGCAGTACTTC.

CDR3 sequence (DNA): TGTGCCAGTATCAACGCCGGGACTCAAAACACTGAAGCTTTCTTT. Translated, it gives CASINAGTQNTEAFF. The J gene is TRBJ1-1, the V gene TRBV19, with a possible D match to TRBD1 (5 bases). V was shortened by 7 bases and J by 2 bases, with 17 bases between the two germline ends. CDR3 length: 15 residues. Per germline, CDR1 LNHDA and CDR2 SQIVND (reference sequence).

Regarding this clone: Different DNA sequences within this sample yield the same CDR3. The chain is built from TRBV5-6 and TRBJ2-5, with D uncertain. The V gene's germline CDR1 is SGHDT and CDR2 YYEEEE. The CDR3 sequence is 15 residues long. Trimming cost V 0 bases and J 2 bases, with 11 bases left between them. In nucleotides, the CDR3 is TGTGCCAGCAGCTTGGGCCGCTCCGTGCAAGAGACCCAGTACTTC. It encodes CASSLGRSVQETQYF.

The CDR3 bases are TGCGCCAGCTTAACCAGACTAGCGGCCACAGATACGCAGTATTTT. It is translated as CASLTRLAATDTQYF. The V gene is TRBV5-1, the J gene TRBJ2-3, with TRBD2 matching 9 bases. V shed 7 bases, J shed 2 bases, and the junction held 8 bases outside the gene matches. Germline CDR1 is SGHRS and CDR2 is YFSETQ. The CDR3 totals 15 residues.

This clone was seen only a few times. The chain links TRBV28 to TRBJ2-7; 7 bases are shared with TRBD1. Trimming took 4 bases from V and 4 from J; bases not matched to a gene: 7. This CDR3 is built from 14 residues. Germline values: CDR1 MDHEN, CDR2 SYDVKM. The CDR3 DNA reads TGTGCCAGCAGTTCTCGGACAGGACGTTACGAGCAGTACTTC. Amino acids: CASSSRTGRYEQYF.

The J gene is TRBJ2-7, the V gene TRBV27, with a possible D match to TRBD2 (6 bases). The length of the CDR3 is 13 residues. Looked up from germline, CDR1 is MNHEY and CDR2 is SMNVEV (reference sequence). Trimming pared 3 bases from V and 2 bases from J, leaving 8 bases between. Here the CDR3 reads CASSFAGTYEQYF. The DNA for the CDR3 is TGTGCCAGCAGTTTCGCGGGAACCTACGAGCAGTACTTC.

The CDR3, as DNA: TGTGTCAGAAGCTTGGGGCCTCAGGGGGCGGGCAATCAGCCCCAGCATTTT. This sequence encodes CVRSLGPQGAGNQPQHF. The genes are TRBV7-5 and TRBJ1-5; the table's D call, TRBD1, has no DNA check behind it. TRBV7-5 is labeled a pseudogene. The CDR3 is 17 residues long.

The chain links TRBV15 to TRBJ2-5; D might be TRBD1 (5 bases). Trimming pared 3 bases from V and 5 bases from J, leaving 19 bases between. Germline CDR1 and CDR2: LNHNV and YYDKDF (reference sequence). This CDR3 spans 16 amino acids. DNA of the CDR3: TGTGCCACCAGCAGGCCCCCCCGACGACAGACGGAGACCCAGTACTTC. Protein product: CATSRPPRRQTETQYF.

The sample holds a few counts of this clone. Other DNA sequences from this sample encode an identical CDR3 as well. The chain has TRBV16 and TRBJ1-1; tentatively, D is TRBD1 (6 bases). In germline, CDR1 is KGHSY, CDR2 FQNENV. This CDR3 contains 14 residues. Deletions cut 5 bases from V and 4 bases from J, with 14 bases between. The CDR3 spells CASSNSGAGTEAFF. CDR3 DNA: TGTGCCAGCAGCAACTCGGGGGCAGGCACTGAAGCTTTCTTT.

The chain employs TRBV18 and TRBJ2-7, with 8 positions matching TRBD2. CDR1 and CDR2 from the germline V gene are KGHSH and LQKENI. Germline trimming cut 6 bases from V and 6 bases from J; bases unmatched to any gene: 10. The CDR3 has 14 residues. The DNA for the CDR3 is TGTGCCAGCTCCCCGGGGGGGGCCGGGGCCGAGCAGTACTTC. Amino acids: CASSPGGAGAEQYF.

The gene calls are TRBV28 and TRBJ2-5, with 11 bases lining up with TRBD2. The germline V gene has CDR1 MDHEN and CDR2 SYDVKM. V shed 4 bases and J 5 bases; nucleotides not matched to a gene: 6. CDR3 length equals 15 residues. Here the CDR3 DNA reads TGTGCCAGCAGTTCAATAGCGGGAGGGCAGGAGACCCAGTACTTC. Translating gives CASSSIAGGQETQYF.

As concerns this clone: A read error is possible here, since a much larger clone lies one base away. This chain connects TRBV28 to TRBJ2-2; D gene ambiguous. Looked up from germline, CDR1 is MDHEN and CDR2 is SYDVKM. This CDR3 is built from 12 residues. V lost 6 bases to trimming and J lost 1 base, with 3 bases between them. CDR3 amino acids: CASRLNTGELFF. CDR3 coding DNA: TGTGCCAGCAGGTTGAACACCGGGGAGCTGTTTTTT.

The CDR3 loop is CASSPLQGTGDYGYTF. CDR3 nucleotide sequence: TGTGCCAGCTCACCACTACAAGGGACAGGGGACTATGGCTACACCTTC. The chain uses TRBV18 and TRBJ1-2, with 10 bases identical to TRBD1. With 1 base clipped from V and 3 bases from J, the junction kept 5 bases outside the gene matches. CDR1 and CDR2 from the germline V gene are KGHSH and LQKENI. This CDR3 contains 16 residues.

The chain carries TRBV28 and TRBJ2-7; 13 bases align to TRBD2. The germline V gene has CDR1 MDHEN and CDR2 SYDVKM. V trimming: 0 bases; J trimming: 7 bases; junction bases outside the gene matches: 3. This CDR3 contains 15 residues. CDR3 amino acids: CASSLWTSGRWEQYF. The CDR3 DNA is TGTGCCAGCAGTTTATGGACTAGCGGGAGGTGGGAGCAGTACTTC.

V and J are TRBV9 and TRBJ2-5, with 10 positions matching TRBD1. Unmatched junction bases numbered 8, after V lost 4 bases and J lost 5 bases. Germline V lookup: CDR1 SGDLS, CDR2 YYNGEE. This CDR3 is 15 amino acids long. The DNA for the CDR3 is TGTGCCAGCAGCCCAGTAGGGACAGGGGTCGAGACCCAGTACTTC. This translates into CASSPVGTGVETQYF.

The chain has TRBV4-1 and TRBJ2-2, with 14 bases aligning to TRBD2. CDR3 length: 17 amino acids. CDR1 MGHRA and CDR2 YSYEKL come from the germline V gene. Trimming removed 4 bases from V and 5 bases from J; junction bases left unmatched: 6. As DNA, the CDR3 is TGCGCCAGCAGCCCCGTAGGACTAGCGGGAGGAACCGGGGAGCTGTTTTTT. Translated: CASSPVGLAGGTGELFF.